This T cell receptor beta chain derives from a study of Graves' ophthalmopathy and Graves' hyperthyroidism. The CDR3 is 14 residues long. From germline, CDR1 is MNHNS and CDR2 SASEGT. Overall study results and limits: Among thyroid clonotypes expanded above 0.001 frequency, most also appeared in blood.

To note about this clonotype: Its antigen is not identified. The junction departs from the called germline gene at one end, perhaps through a read error.

Amplification of TCR beta CDR3 regions used RNA transcripts. First-round RT-PCR employed HTBI primers, with a second-round multiplex PCR after it. TCRdb reanalysed the multiplex PCR reads using MiXCR and keeps one entry per CDR3 protein. The repertoire includes about half a million distinct CDR3 sequences, approximately 15% of them detected once, and 9.8% sits in the top ten. The sample comprised blood. The clonotype was recovered from a woman aged 25 to 39 with Graves' ophthalmopathy. This sequence joins TRBV6-1 and TRBJ1-1; 7 nucleotides line up with TRBD1. The CDR3 sequence: CANLRQGVNTESFF. The CDR3 bases are TGTGCCAACCTTAGACAGGGAGTGAACACTGAATCTTTCTTT.